In its sample, the clone carrying this T cell receptor (beta chain) was seen once. Some clones are missing from TCRdb's copy, which holds only in-frame ones; the method was immunoSEQ multiplex PCR. Found here are some 220,000 clones, 80% to 90% of them singletons; the top ten hold around 3.2%. The data are from a study of blood T cell repertoires in COVID-19. Sequences were obtained from PBMCs or T cells enriched from blood (not recorded which). The TCR sequence derives from a young woman in a cohort exposed to, infected with or recovered from COVID-19 (not recorded which).

The CDR3, as DNA: TGTGCCAGCAGTTACATAGACAGGGGAGGCTCCTACGAGCAGTACTTC. Residues: CASSYIDRGGSYEQYF. V usage is TRBV5-6 and J usage is TRBJ2-7; 8 positions match TRBD1. The CDR3 length is 16 residues. Trimming cost V 5 bases and J 0 bases; bases outside gene matches: 10. Germline CDR1 SGHDT, CDR2 YYEEEE.